A selection of T cell receptor beta chains follows, all from one sample in a study of blood T cell repertoires in COVID-19. Libraries were prepared by immunoSEQ multiplex PCR; TCRdb keeps only in-frame clonotypes and omits some of them. The sample includes about 84,000 clones, approximately 80% of them seen just once. Sequencing used peripheral blood. These receptors all come from a woman aged 80 or over with acute or convalescent COVID-19. The CDR3 runs from the conserved cysteine through the conserved F or W. Fields, in order: clone size, V gene, D gene, J gene, CDR3 protein, CDR3 DNA. A D gene is named only where the DNA matches it firmly. The size entry is marked missing in some rows and otherwise reads once, few, many or a size class.

clone_size: NA
v_call: TRBV19
d_call: NA
j_call: TRBJ2-1
cdr3_aa: CASSYRTRVDNEQFF
cdr3_nt: TGTGCCAGTAGTTACCGTACGAGGGTTGACAATGAGCAGTTCTTC

clone_size: NA
v_call: TRBV10-3
d_call: NA
j_call: TRBJ1-4
cdr3_aa: CATGTNEKLFF
cdr3_nt: TGTGCCACCGGAACTAATGAAAAACTGTTTTTT

clone_size: NA
v_call: TRBV7-2
d_call: TRBD1
j_call: TRBJ1-2
cdr3_aa: CASSLVGGEAYGYTF
cdr3_nt: TGTGCCAGCAGCTTAGTAGGGGGCGAAGCCTATGGCTACACCTTC

clone_size: NA
v_call: TRBV20-1
d_call: TRBD1
j_call: TRBJ1-1
cdr3_aa: CSGQGAAEAFF
cdr3_nt: TGCAGTGGACAGGGGGCGGCTGAAGCTTTCTTT

clone_size: NA
v_call: TRBV6-6
d_call: TRBD1
j_call: TRBJ2-6
cdr3_aa: CASSQLSGQGPSGANVLTF
cdr3_nt: TGTGCCAGCAGTCAATTATCGGGACAGGGGCCCTCTGGGGCCAACGTCCTGACTTTC

clone_size: NA
v_call: TRBV4-1
d_call: TRBD1
j_call: TRBJ2-5
cdr3_aa: CASSQDGNRGLETQYF
cdr3_nt: TGCGCCAGCAGCCAAGATGGAAACAGGGGGCTGGAGACCCAGTACTTC

clone_size: NA
v_call: TRBV6-5
d_call: TRBD1
j_call: TRBJ1-1
cdr3_aa: CASSYSGQDGGKAFF
cdr3_nt: TGTGCCAGCAGTTACTCGGGACAGGATGGAGGAAAAGCTTTCTTT

clone_size: NA
v_call: TRBV30
d_call: NA
j_call: TRBJ1-2
cdr3_aa: CAWSPDSSRTGYTF
cdr3_nt: TGTGCCTGGAGCCCGGACAGTTCCCGGACTGGCTACACCTTC

clone_size: NA
v_call: TRBV6-6
d_call: NA
j_call: TRBJ2-7
cdr3_aa: CASSATGIYEQYF
cdr3_nt: TGTGCCAGCAGCGCAACAGGGATCTACGAGCAGTACTTC

clone_size: NA
v_call: TRBV13
d_call: TRBD2
j_call: TRBJ2-7
cdr3_aa: CASSSIGSGGDYEQYF
cdr3_nt: TGTGCCAGCAGCTCGATTGGGAGCGGGGGGGACTACGAGCAGTACTTC

clone_size: NA
v_call: TRBV18
d_call: NA
j_call: TRBJ2-1
cdr3_aa: CASSPRAPGLTYNEQFF
cdr3_nt: TGTGCCAGCTCACCACGGGCACCCGGATTAACCTACAATGAGCAGTTCTTC

clone_size: NA
v_call: TRBV28
d_call: TRBD1
j_call: TRBJ1-2
cdr3_aa: CASSLSSTGAKGYTF
cdr3_nt: TGTGCCAGCAGTTTATCGAGTACAGGGGCTAAGGGCTACACCTTC

clone_size: few
v_call: TRBV10-2
d_call: NA
j_call: TRBJ1-3
cdr3_aa: CASSESGRDSGNTIYF
cdr3_nt: TGCGCCAGCAGTGAGTCGGGCAGGGACTCTGGAAACACCATATATTTT

clone_size: NA
v_call: TRBV2
d_call: NA
j_call: TRBJ2-1
cdr3_aa: CASSVVRAGNEQFF
cdr3_nt: TGTGCCAGCAGTGTTGTCAGGGCGGGGAATGAGCAGTTCTTC

clone_size: once
v_call: TRBV19
d_call: NA
j_call: TRBJ1-2
cdr3_aa: CASSNRVNSYGYTF
cdr3_nt: TGTGCCAGTAGTAATCGAGTAAACAGCTATGGCTACACCTTC

clone_size: NA
v_call: TRBV10-3
d_call: TRBD2
j_call: TRBJ2-3
cdr3_aa: CAIEREGTQYF
cdr3_nt: TGTGCCATCGAGAGGGAGGGGACGCAGTATTTT

clone_size: NA
v_call: TRBV2
d_call: TRBD1
j_call: TRBJ1-4
cdr3_aa: CASSATGKLFF
cdr3_nt: TGTGCCAGCAGCGCGACAGGGAAACTGTTTTTT

clone_size: NA
v_call: TRBV10-3
d_call: NA
j_call: TRBJ1-3
cdr3_aa: CAITAQGSSGNTIYF
cdr3_nt: TGTGCCATCACCGCACAGGGCAGCTCTGGAAACACCATATATTTT

clone_size: NA
v_call: TRBV3-1/TRBV3-2
d_call: TRBD2
j_call: TRBJ2-5
cdr3_aa: CASSQVASGGQETQYF
cdr3_nt: TGTGCCAGCAGCCAAGTGGCTAGCGGGGGTCAAGAGACCCAGTACTTC

clone_size: NA
v_call: TRBV6-5
d_call: NA
j_call: TRBJ2-1
cdr3_aa: CASGVPTGVFNEQFF
cdr3_nt: TGTGCCAGCGGGGTACCAACGGGGGTCTTCAATGAGCAGTTCTTC

clone_size: NA
v_call: TRBV5-1
d_call: NA
j_call: TRBJ1-2
cdr3_aa: CASSLDRATYGYTF
cdr3_nt: TGCGCCAGCAGCTTGGACAGAGCCACCTATGGCTACACCTTC

clone_size: NA
v_call: TRBV28
d_call: TRBD1
j_call: TRBJ2-3
cdr3_aa: CASSRDRGTDTQYF
cdr3_nt: TGTGCCAGCAGCCGGGACAGGGGCACAGATACGCAGTATTTT

clone_size: many
v_call: TRBV3-1/TRBV3-2
d_call: NA
j_call: TRBJ1-6
cdr3_aa: CASSQGQPNSPLHF
cdr3_nt: TGTGCCAGCAGCCAAGGACAGCCAAATTCACCCCTCCACTTT

clone_size: NA
v_call: TRBV6-5
d_call: NA
j_call: TRBJ2-7
cdr3_aa: CASTKWGGSDEQYF
cdr3_nt: TGTGCCAGCACCAAATGGGGGGGCTCGGACGAGCAGTACTTC

clone_size: NA
v_call: TRBV7-2
d_call: NA
j_call: TRBJ1-2
cdr3_aa: CASSIVLRGARGYGYTF
cdr3_nt: TGTGCCAGCAGCATCGTTCTCCGGGGGGCGCGCGGCTATGGCTACACCTTC

clone_size: NA
v_call: TRBV18
d_call: TRBD1
j_call: TRBJ2-5
cdr3_aa: CASSPGTGMRETQYF
cdr3_nt: TGTGCCAGCTCTCCCGGGACAGGTATGAGGGAGACCCAGTACTTC

clone_size: once
v_call: TRBV10-3
d_call: TRBD1
j_call: TRBJ2-3
cdr3_aa: CATDRGLTDTQYF
cdr3_nt: TGTGCCACCGACAGGGGCTTGACAGATACGCAGTATTTT

clone_size: NA
v_call: TRBV10-2
d_call: TRBD1
j_call: TRBJ2-6
cdr3_aa: CASYIGQGASGANVLTF
cdr3_nt: TGCGCCAGTTATATCGGACAGGGGGCTAGTGGGGCCAACGTCCTGACTTTC

clone_size: few
v_call: TRBV6-5
d_call: NA
j_call: TRBJ1-4
cdr3_aa: CASSFYVADEKLFF
cdr3_nt: TGTGCCAGCAGTTTTTATGTTGCGGATGAAAAACTGTTTTTT